The 17 T cell receptor beta chains listed next were all sequenced from one sample in a study of T cells in women clearing cervical HPV infection. Measured with immunoSEQ multiplex PCR; TCRdb has only the in-frame clones, and not every one. The specimen's table records approximately 39,000 clones. The specimen sequenced was blood buffy coat. These receptor sequences come from a woman between 18 and 70 years old with a cervical HPV16 infection that either progressed to CIN3+ or cleared (not recorded which).

Worth noting for this clone: The observed sequence ends 3 residues before the CDR3 terminus, with the missing tail filled in from the germline J gene. The J gene is TRBJ1-2, the V gene TRBV20-1; 7 bases fit TRBD1. The CDR3 contains 14 residues. V lost 1 base and J lost 1; bases outside the gene matches: 3. Germline CDR1 and CDR2: DFQATT and SNEGSKA (reference sequence). CDR3 DNA, as far as it was read: TGCAGTGCTAGAGGTACAGGGGATAACTATGGC. This codes for CSARGTGDNYG. The full CDR3 is CSARGTGDNYGYTF.

Note on this clone: The read is 3 residues too short to cover the CDR3 end, so that end is filled in from the germline J gene. The chain links TRBV6-2 or TRBV6-3 to TRBJ2-3; the D gene is possibly TRBD1 (5 bases). Deletions cut 2 bases from V and 7 bases from J, with 19 bases between. The CDR3 covers 16 residues. The V gene's germline CDR1 is MNHEY and CDR2 SVGEGT. The CDR3 bases that were read are TGTGCCAGCAGTTACCTGCAGGGCCCCCCGCCGTATACG. Translated, it gives CASSYLQGPPPYT. The whole CDR3 is CASSYLQGPPPYTQYF.

In regard to this clone: The CDR3 extends 3 residues past the end of the read, so its final part is completed from the germline J gene. The V call is TRBV19, the J call TRBJ2-3; D not resolved. CDR1 and CDR2 from the germline V gene are LNHDA and SQIVND (reference sequence). This CDR3 spans 12 amino acids. CDR3 protein: CASRGDKETQYF. CDR3 bases read: TGTGCCAGTAGGGGCGATAAAGAGACG.

A note on this clone: The missing CDR3 end, 3 residues past where the read stops, is filled in from the germline J gene. The chain recombines TRBV20-1 with TRBJ2-7; maybe TRBD1 (5 bases). The V gene lost 5 bases and the J gene lost 2 bases, with 10 bases spanning the gap. The CDR3 is 12 amino acids. The germline V gene has CDR1 DFQATT and CDR2 SNEGSKA (reference sequence). The DNA read from the CDR3 is TGCAGTGCTGCCAGGGTAACCTACGAG. This translates into CSAARVTYE. The entire CDR3 reads CSAARVTYEQYF.

Comments on this clone: The CDR3 end falls 3 residues outside the read, so it is completed with the germline J gene. This sequence joins TRBV20-1 and TRBJ2-3; weak D call: TRBD1 (6 bases). The CDR3 covers 12 residues. Germline loops: CDR1 DFQATT, CDR2 SNEGSKA (reference sequence). CDR3 amino acids: CSGSGAKETQYF. Partial CDR3 DNA: TGCAGTGGCTCAGGGGCCAAAGAGACG.

With regard to this clone: The CDR3 is cut off 3 residues early in the read; its end comes from the germline J gene. The chain links TRBV20-1 to TRBJ1-1; possibly TRBD1 for D (5 bases). V lost 5 bases and J lost 1, with 17 bases in between. Looked up from germline, CDR1 is DFQATT and CDR2 is SNEGSKA (reference sequence). CDR3 length: 15 residues. The CDR3 bases that were read are TGCAGTGCTTCCTGGACAAGGCCGGGGAACACTGAA. It codes for CSASWTRPGNTE. The CDR3 reads in full as CSASWTRPGNTEAFF.

Turning to this clone: The read ends 3 residues before the CDR3 terminus; that terminus is restored from the germline J gene. The chain employs TRBV19 and TRBJ2-2; 8 bases match TRBD1. CDR3 length: 16 residues. CDR1 and CDR2 from the germline V gene are LNHDA and SQIVND (reference sequence). V lost 7 bases to trimming and J lost 1 base; unmatched junction nucleotides: 8. The CDR3 DNA, read in part, is TGTGCCAGTATGATCGACAGGGGTAAGAACACCGGGGAG. Translation gives CASMIDRGKNTGE. The entire CDR3 protein is CASMIDRGKNTGELFF.

In the case of this clone: From the germline J gene comes the end of the CDR3, since the read stops 3 residues before it. The chain couples TRBV5-1 to TRBJ2-5, with D perhaps given as TRBD1 or TRBD2 (5 bases each). Trimming shortened V by 1 base and J by 5 bases, and 15 bases separated the two germline ends. The CDR3 runs to 15 residues. CDR1 and CDR2 (germline): SGHRS, YFSETQ. The sequenced part of the CDR3 DNA is TGCGCCAGCAGCTTGTCCGGGCCTGAGGGGGAGACC. This translates into CASSLSGPEGET. The full CDR3 sequence reads CASSLSGPEGETQYF.

As regards this clone: The read halts 3 residues ahead of the CDR3 end, with the missing end drawn from the germline J gene. This chain joins TRBV7-9 and TRBJ2-3; D possibly corresponds to TRBD2 (6 bases). Trimming removed 2 bases from V and 5 bases from J, with 8 bases in between. Germline V lookup: CDR1 SEHNR, CDR2 FQNEAQ (reference sequence). CDR3 length: 13 amino acids. CDR3: CASSLPGVDTQYF. The DNA read from the CDR3 is TGTGCCAGCAGCTTACCGGGGGTAGATACG. The full variable domain, completed using reference TRBV7-9 and TRBJ2-3, is DTGVSQNPRHKITKRGQNVTFRCDPISEHNRLYWYRQTLGQGPEFLTYFQNEAQLEKSRLLSDRFSAERPKGSFSTLEIQRTEQGDSAMYLCASSLPGVDTQYFGPGTRLTVL.

Details on this clone: The CDR3 goes on 3 residues after the read ends, and that part is filled in from the germline J gene. The chain couples TRBV20-1 to TRBJ1-1; a possible D gene is TRBD1 (5 bases). Germline V lookup: CDR1 DFQATT, CDR2 SNEGSKA (reference sequence). This CDR3 has 14 residues. Trimming took 0 bases from V and 6 from J, leaving 14 bases between them. This CDR3 is CSARDTGIRAEAFF. Partial CDR3 DNA: TGCAGTGCTAGAGATACAGGAATCCGAGCTGAA.

Remarks on this clone: The read gets to within 3 residues of the CDR3 end, and the germline J gene fills in the rest. The chain links TRBV5-6 to TRBJ1-2; TRBD1 matches at 7 bases. The CDR3 totals 14 residues. The V gene end was trimmed by 6 bases and the J gene end by 2 bases; junction bases not matched to a gene: 7. CDR1 SGHDT and CDR2 YYEEEE come from the germline V gene. The CDR3 bases that were read are TGTGCCAGCACAGAGGGGGCGCCGAACTATGGC. This translates into CASTEGAPNYG. From start to end, the CDR3 is CASTEGAPNYGYTF.

Note on this clone: Coverage ceases 3 residues before the CDR3 finishes, and the germline J gene fills in the end. V is TRBV7-2 and J is TRBJ2-1, with TRBD1 as a possible D gene (5 bases). CDR1 is SGHTA, CDR2 FQGNSA, per germline. V was shortened by 0 bases and J by 9 bases, with 9 bases between the two germline ends. The CDR3 length is 13 residues. The DNA read from the CDR3 is TGTGCCAGCAGCTTAGCGAAGGGGCTTGAG. Protein sequence: CASSLAKGLE. The whole CDR3 sequence reads CASSLAKGLEQFF.

As to this clone: The CDR3 end lies 3 residues beyond the end of the read and is filled in from the germline J gene. The chain couples TRBV5-6 to TRBJ1-2, with TRBD1 identical over 9 bases. With V trimmed by 4 bases and J by 2 bases, 6 bases remained unmatched. This CDR3 spans 15 amino acids. Per germline, CDR1 SGHDT and CDR2 YYEEEE. CDR3 amino acids: CASSGAGTGNYGYTF. The CDR3 DNA, read in part, is TGTGCCAGCAGCGGGGCCGGGACAGGGAACTATGGC.

As concerns this clone: The read halts 3 residues ahead of the CDR3 end, with the missing end drawn from the germline J gene. The chain uses TRBV12-3 or TRBV12-4 and TRBJ1-2; a weak D match, TRBD1 (5 bases). The CDR3 is made up of 14 amino acids. Here the CDR3 reads CASSLVGRVGGYTF. The covered CDR3 bases are TGTGCCAGCAGTTTAGTCGGCAGGGTGGGAGGC.

As concerns this clone: Coverage ceases 3 residues before the CDR3 finishes, and the germline J gene fills in the end. The chain couples TRBV5-1 to TRBJ2-1, with TRBD1 matching over 7 bases. The CDR3 runs to 15 residues. Germline-derived CDR1 and CDR2 are SGHRS and YFSETQ. Trimming removed 4 bases from V and 8 bases from J; junction bases left unmatched: 12. The covered CDR3 bases are TGCGCCAGCAGCACCCCCCTGACAGGGTCCTATGAG. This translates into CASSTPLTGSYE. In full, the CDR3 is CASSTPLTGSYEQFF.

To note about this clone: The DNA ends 3 residues before the CDR3 does, and the rest of the CDR3 is filled in from the germline J gene. V usage is TRBV5-1 and J usage is TRBJ1-5; D unresolved. The germline CDR1 and CDR2 sequences are SGHRS and YFSETQ. Between the trimmed V and J ends, which lost 5 bases and 2 bases, there was a span of 14 bases. The CDR3 runs to 15 residues. CDR3 bases read: TGCGCCAGCAGTCTAGACGGAAAAGGCAATCAGCCC. Protein: CASSLDGKGNQP. The whole CDR3 protein reads CASSLDGKGNQPQHF.

As for this clone: The sequenced fragment ends 3 residues before the CDR3 boundary, so the rest is inferred from the germline J gene. This rearrangement joins TRBV20-1 to TRBJ2-3, with 12 bases aligning to TRBD1. The CDR3 is 12 amino acids. The germline gives CDR1 DFQATT, CDR2 SNEGSKA (reference sequence). The covered CDR3 bases are TGCAGTGGGGACAGGGGGCAAGAGACG. Translating it yields CSGDRGQET. The CDR3 as a whole reads CSGDRGQETQYF.